Listed here are 19 T cell receptor beta chains from one sample, sequenced in a study of blood T cell repertoires in COVID-19. Sequenced by immunoSEQ multiplex PCR; TCRdb stores in-frame clones only, minus some. The repertoire consists of tens of thousands of clones, with 80% to 90% occurring once and the leading ten covering 5.8%. Sequenced sample: peripheral blood. Receptors originate from a man aged 50 to 60 with active COVID-19.

The chain is built from TRBV20-1 and TRBJ2-1; no definite D call. There are 11 residues in the CDR3. The V end was cut by 6 bases, the J end by 7 bases, with 10 bases between. The germline gives CDR1 DFQATT, CDR2 SNEGSKA (reference sequence). The CDR3 DNA reads as TGCAGTGCCCTCTCTAGGAATGAGCAGTTCTTC. This codes for CSALSRNEQFF.

In this sample, this clone turned up once. J is TRBJ2-5 and V is TRBV7-9, with D uncertain. Trimming cost V 5 bases and J 0 bases, with 10 bases left between them. Germline CDR1 SEHNR, CDR2 FQNEAQ (reference sequence). The length of the CDR3 is 14 residues. CDR3 sequence (DNA): TGTGCCAGCAGCACCCTCGGGTACCAAGAGACCCAGTACTTC. It encodes CASSTLGYQETQYF.

The V and J genes are TRBV27 and TRBJ2-1; a possible D gene is TRBD1 (5 bases). The germline V gene has CDR1 MNHEY and CDR2 SMNVEV (reference sequence). The CDR3 is 15 amino acids. V was clipped by 0 bases and J by 3 bases, with 9 bases between them. The CDR3 DNA sequence: TGTGCCAGCAGTTTATCCCCCAGGGTCTACAATGAGCAGTTCTTC. It encodes CASSLSPRVYNEQFF.

The chain joins TRBV3-1 (or the pseudogene TRBV3-2) to TRBJ2-1, with D possibly being TRBD2 (5 bases). V lost 4 bases and J lost 6, with 16 bases in between. Germline V gene sequence: CDR1 LGHDT, CDR2 YNNKEL (reference sequence). This CDR3 comprises 15 residues. CDR3 amino acids: CASSRIYAGSNEQFF. CDR3 nucleotide sequence: TGTGCCAGCAGCCGCATCTACGCGGGTAGCAATGAGCAGTTCTTC.

This clone was detected only once. CDR3 sequence (DNA): TGTGCCATCAGTGGGGGACAGGCTGTCGATGGCTACACCTTC. Amino acid sequence: CAISGGQAVDGYTF. This sequence joins TRBV10-3 and TRBJ1-2; 8 bases line up with TRBD1. CDR3 size: 14 residues. V trimming: 4 bases; J trimming: 6 bases; junction bases outside the gene matches: 7. Germline values: CDR1 ENHRY, CDR2 SYGVKD.

The chain couples TRBV28 to TRBJ2-7; D not resolved. Per the germline V gene, CDR1 is MDHEN and CDR2 is SYDVKM. This CDR3 is built from 13 residues. The ends were cut back, 3 bases at V and 3 bases at J, with 9 bases in the middle. The CDR3 nucleotides are TGTGCCAGCAGTTTTTGGAGACTCTACGAGCAGTACTTC. Its translation is CASSFWRLYEQYF.

The chain combines TRBV27 with TRBJ2-2; 14 nucleotides line up with TRBD2. J was trimmed by 0 bases and V by 7 bases; bases with no gene match: 4. Looked up from germline, CDR1 is MNHEY and CDR2 is SMNVEV (reference sequence). CDR3 size: 17 residues. In DNA form, the CDR3 reads TGTGCCAGCAACCGACTAGCGGGAGGGGCGAACACCGGGGAGCTGTTTTTT. It yields the protein CASNRLAGGANTGELFF.

The chain has TRBV7-8 and TRBJ1-1, with D unresolved. The CDR3 consists of 16 residues. Deletions cut 1 base from V and 10 bases from J, with 22 bases between. Germline V gives CDR1 SGHVS, CDR2 FQNEAQ. CDR3 bases: TGTGCCAGCAGCTTAGTCCCGGGGTCGGACTCCTGGGGAGCTTTCTTT. Translating gives CASSLVPGSDSWGAFF.

This sequence joins TRBV28 and TRBJ2-7; 10 nucleotides line up with TRBD1. Losses at the gene ends were 8 bases for V and 5 bases for J; bases not matched to a gene: 9. The germline gives CDR1 MDHEN, CDR2 SYDVKM. This CDR3 spans 14 amino acids. In nucleotides, the CDR3 is TGTGCCAGCCTACCTGGGGACAGGGGAGACGAGCAGTACTTC. Its protein product is CASLPGDRGDEQYF.

The V call is TRBV18, the J call TRBJ1-2; D is perhaps TRBD1 (5 bases). This CDR3 has 16 residues. The V gene lost 0 bases and the J gene lost 6 bases, with 17 bases spanning the gap. Germline CDR1 reads KGHSH; CDR2 reads LQKENI. CDR3 sequence reads: CASSPPAGGTRDGYTF. Here the CDR3 DNA reads TGTGCCAGCTCACCACCGGCGGGGGGTACCCGGGATGGCTACACCTTC.

This clone has more than one count but fewer than ten. The rearrangement links TRBV18 to TRBJ1-5; maybe TRBD1 (6 bases). The length of the CDR3 is 15 residues. Trimming removed 0 bases from V and 0 bases from J, with 6 bases in between. The germline V gene has CDR1 KGHSH and CDR2 LQKENI. The CDR3 nucleotides are TGTGCCAGCTCACCACCAGGGGGTAGCAATCAGCCCCAGCATTTT. The encoded protein is CASSPPGGSNQPQHF. The entire variable domain, with the rest obtained from reference TRBV18 and TRBJ1-5, is as follows: NAGVMQNPRHLVRRRGQEARLRCSPMKGHSHVYWYRQLPEEGLKFMVYLQKENIIDESGMPKERFSAEFPKEGPSILRIQQVVRGDSAAYFCASSPPGGSNQPQHFGDGTRLSIL.

The CDR3 region has the DNA TGTGCCAGCAGCTTAGAGGGACTTGGATTATTTGAAGCTTTCTTT. This sequence encodes CASSLEGLGLFEAFF. The rearrangement joins TRBV7-2 to TRBJ1-1; a weak D match, TRBD1 (5 bases). Germline values: CDR1 SGHTA, CDR2 FQGNSA. The V gene lost 1 base and the J gene lost 7 bases, with 16 bases spanning the gap. CDR3 length: 15 amino acids.

The V gene is TRBV6-2 or TRBV6-3, the J gene TRBJ1-1; D remains ambiguous. The CDR3 length is 13 residues. The ends were cut back, 5 bases at V and 4 bases at J, with 11 bases in the middle. Looked up from germline, CDR1 is MNHEY and CDR2 is SVGEGT. The CDR3 DNA reads TGTGCCAGCAGTCCCCCACGGGGCACTGAAGCTTTCTTT. Translation gives CASSPPRGTEAFF.

V and J are TRBV5-1 and TRBJ2-1; 10 bases are a match to TRBD2. The CDR3 spans 15 residues. V dropped 4 bases and J dropped 6; count of bases not matched to a gene: 7. Per germline, CDR1 SGHRS and CDR2 YFSETQ. The CDR3: CASSLAGVPSNEQFF. The CDR3, as DNA: TGCGCCAGCAGCCTAGCGGGAGTCCCCAGCAATGAGCAGTTCTTC.

J is TRBJ2-7 and V is TRBV5-4; TRBD1 aligns across 11 bases. V was clipped by 4 bases and J by 5 bases; unmatched bases: 5. The germline gives CDR1 SGHNT, CDR2 YYREEE (reference sequence). This CDR3 contains 14 residues. This CDR3 reads CASSLGTGGNEQYF. The CDR3 DNA reads TGTGCCAGCAGCCTCGGGACAGGGGGGAACGAGCAGTACTTC.

The V and J genes are TRBV3-1 (or the pseudogene TRBV3-2) and TRBJ2-3, with 9 bases fitting TRBD2. This CDR3 region has 17 residues. Per the germline V gene, CDR1 is LGHDT and CDR2 is YNNKEL (reference sequence). V trimming: 0 bases; J trimming: 9 bases; junction bases outside the gene matches: 13. CDR3 nucleotides: TGTGCCAGCAGCCAAGATGGGCAAGCGGGGGGCATGCGGACGCAGTATTTT. Translation: CASSQDGQAGGMRTQYF.

The chain joins TRBV19 to TRBJ1-2, with D possibly matching TRBD1 (5 bases). Germline V CDR1 and CDR2: LNHDA, SQIVND (reference sequence). This CDR3 contains 15 residues. V shed 3 bases and J shed 3 bases, with 14 bases lying between them. CDR3 amino acids: CASSIAAGRDYGYTF. The DNA for the CDR3 is TGTGCCAGTAGTATCGCGGCGGGGCGCGACTATGGCTACACCTTC.

The V gene is TRBV6-5, the J gene TRBJ2-7; 9 bases map to TRBD2. Germline V gives CDR1 MNHEY, CDR2 SVGAGI. Unmatched junction bases numbered 7, after V lost 10 bases and J lost 3 bases. The CDR3 spans 13 residues. Written as DNA, the CDR3 is TGTGCCACCAAGTCTAGCGGGATCTACGAGCAGTACTTC. This codes for CATKSSGIYEQYF.

The J gene is TRBJ2-1, the V gene TRBV9; a possible D gene is TRBD1 (6 bases). The V gene's germline CDR1 is SGDLS and CDR2 YYNGEE. This CDR3 comprises 15 residues. Trimming shortened V by 4 bases and J by 10 bases, and 21 bases separated the two germline ends. The CDR3 loop reads CASSPGDIKTLEQFF. The CDR3 DNA reads as TGTGCCAGCAGCCCAGGGGACATCAAAACTCTGGAGCAGTTCTTC.